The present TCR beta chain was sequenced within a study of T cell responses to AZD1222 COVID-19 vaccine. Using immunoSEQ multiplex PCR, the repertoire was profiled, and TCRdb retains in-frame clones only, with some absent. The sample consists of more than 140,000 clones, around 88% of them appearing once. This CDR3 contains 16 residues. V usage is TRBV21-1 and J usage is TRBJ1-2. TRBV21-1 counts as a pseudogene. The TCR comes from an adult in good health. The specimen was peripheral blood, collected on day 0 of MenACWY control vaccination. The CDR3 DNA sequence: TGTGCCAGCAGCAAAGCGCTTCGCCAACGTTACTATGGCTACACCTTC. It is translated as CASSKALRQRYYGYTF.